This entry is about one T cell receptor beta chain. Which antigen it targets is not known. Base qualities are not at hand, and no much larger clone is one base apart. The sample originates from a study of blood T cell repertoires in COVID-19 (dated by TCRdb to 2019 to 2021). Regarding the research as a whole: The collaborator samples originated in the United States, Italy and Spain and spanned the acute and convalescent phases of COVID-19. The material from the prospective study consisted of cDNA or gDNA derived from T cells, B-cell-depleted T cells, or PBMCs. Subjects who had been exposed to COVID-19, were actively infected with it, or had recovered from it provided the deeply sampled blood TCRbeta repertoires that made up the dataset. The repertoires were released in a freely available public database meant as a resource for research on the immune response to SARS-CoV-2. Samples were obtained from the ongoing ImmuneRACE study (first 160 participants) and from 950 to 1,500 subjects provided by 6 global collaborators. Sample metadata almost always included a de-identified subject ID, COVID-19 status, age in years and sex. Where HLA class I and class II types were available, the types were taken from metadata supplied by the sample provider, not from assay-based typing.

Another Seattle source contributed samples from volunteer blood donors who had recovered from COVID-19. Whole blood was collected in K2EDTA tubes by collaborating institutions according to the institutions' own protocols. For TCRbeta analysis, collaborator samples were shipped as frozen whole blood, as isolated PBMCs, or as DNA extracted from either sample type. Results and caveats for the whole study, not just this receptor: How much clinical and demographic metadata was included differed by source and by participant, and the metadata was provided uncurated.

TCRbeta CDR3 regions were amplified from genomic DNA by means of the immunoSEQ Assay, a bias-controlled multiplex PCR. Under the source paper's analysis protocol: The number of nucleated cells in each sample was estimated by amplification of reference gene primers within the assay. To quantify the absolute abundance of each unique TCRbeta CDR3 rearrangement, sequence reads were collapsed and filtered. For each sample, productive Simpson clonality was calculated as the square root of Simpson's diversity index over productive rearrangements. TCRdb re-hosts the immuneACCESS table, in-frame sequences only. Its copies lack some clones; in the studies checked, an unresolved V gene accounts for under half of them, and the cause for the rest is not known. That table gives V, J and clone size, and the DNA gave D and trimming. The sample has around 230,000 clones on record, approximately 90% of them singletons. 2% to 2.5% of the sample comes from the top ten.

V has 2 bases trimmed and J has 4 bases trimmed; junction bases matching no gene number 6. CDR1 is given as SGHTA and CDR2 as FQGNSA, both from the germline V gene. Including cysteine and phenylalanine, the CDR3 has 17 amino acids. Only the CDR3 DNA stays, 51 bases, in frame from base 1. Sequenced material: peripheral blood. The source of this sequence is a man between 25 and 39 years old who had recovered from COVID-19. The chain is made from TRBV7-2 and TRBJ2-1; TRBD2 aligns with 12 central bases. DNA sequence: TGTGCCAGCAGCTTACAAGGCACTAGCGGGGGGTACAATGAGCAGTTCTTC. This encodes CASSLQGTSGGYNEQFF.